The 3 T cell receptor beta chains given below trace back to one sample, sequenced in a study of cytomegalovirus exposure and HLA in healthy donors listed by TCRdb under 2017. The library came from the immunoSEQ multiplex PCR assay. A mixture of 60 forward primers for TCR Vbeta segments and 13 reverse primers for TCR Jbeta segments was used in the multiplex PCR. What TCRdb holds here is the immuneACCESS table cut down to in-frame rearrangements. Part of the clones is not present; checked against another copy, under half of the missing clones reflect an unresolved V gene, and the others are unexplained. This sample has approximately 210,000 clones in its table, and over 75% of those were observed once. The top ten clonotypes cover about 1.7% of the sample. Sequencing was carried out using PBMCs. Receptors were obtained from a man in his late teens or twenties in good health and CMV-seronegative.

CDR3 region: CASIRERQGLYNEQFF. In DNA form, the CDR3 reads TGTGCCAGCATCCGAGAGAGACAGGGTTTGTACAATGAGCAGTTCTTC. V usage is TRBV6-7 and J usage is TRBJ2-1; 7 nucleotides align to TRBD1. TRBV6-7 is classed as an ORF, of uncertain function. The length of the CDR3 is 16 residues. Trimming cost V 7 bases and J 4 bases; bases outside gene matches: 13.

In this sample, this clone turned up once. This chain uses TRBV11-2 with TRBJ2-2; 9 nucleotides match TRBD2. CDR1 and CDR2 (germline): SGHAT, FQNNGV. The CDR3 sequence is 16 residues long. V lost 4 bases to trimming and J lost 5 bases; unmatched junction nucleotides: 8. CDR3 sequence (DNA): TGTGCCAGCAGCTCCTTAGCGGGAGTCCGGACCGGGGAGCTGTTTTTT. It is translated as CASSSLAGVRTGELFF.

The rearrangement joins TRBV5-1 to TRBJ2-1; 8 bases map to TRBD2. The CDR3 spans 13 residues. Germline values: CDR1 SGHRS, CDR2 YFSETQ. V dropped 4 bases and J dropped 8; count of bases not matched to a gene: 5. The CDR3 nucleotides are TGCGCCAGCAGCCCGGGACTAGGGGATGAGCAGTTCTTC. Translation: CASSPGLGDEQFF.